Each of the 31 T cell receptor beta chains below was sequenced from the same sample in a study of T cell responses to AZD1222 COVID-19 vaccine (dated by TCRdb to about 2021). Sample time point, as interpreted from the label and publication: baseline before first vaccination. Library creation used the immunoSEQ multiplex PCR assay. Imported from immuneACCESS, the table was reduced by TCRdb to in-frame sequences with V and J called. These copies leave out some clones; in studies compared against another copy, an unresolved V gene accounts for under half, and the cause of the remainder is not known. The sample table holds 95,000 to 150,000 clones, of which approximately 85% were seen once. Roughly 9.1% of the sample is in the top ten clones. This specimen was peripheral blood, taken on day 0 of AZD1222 vaccination. These receptors were collected from an adult in good health.

This clone was counted once. The chain carries TRBV10-3 and TRBJ2-2, with 8 bases that match TRBD2. CDR1 and CDR2 (germline): ENHRY, SYGVKD. The J segment lost 2 bases and the V segment lost 5 bases, leaving 4 bases of the junction unmatched. This CDR3 comprises 15 residues. The CDR3 bases are TGTGCCATCAGTTCTATAGCGGGAAACACCGGGGAGCTGTTTTTT. Protein: CAISSIAGNTGELFF.

The chain employs TRBV28 and TRBJ1-5; unclear D gene. This CDR3 comprises 15 residues. The germline V and J ends were trimmed by 5 bases and 3 bases, with 14 bases remaining between them. Germline V lookup: CDR1 MDHEN, CDR2 SYDVKM. CDR3 loop: CASSLIGLLNQPQHF. The CDR3 DNA reads TGTGCCAGCAGTCTCATTGGACTTCTCAATCAGCCCCAGCATTTT.

The rearrangement links TRBV3-1 (or the pseudogene TRBV3-2) to TRBJ2-5, with TRBD2 identical over 8 bases. Germline V gene lookup returns CDR1 LGHDT and CDR2 YNNKEL (reference sequence). This CDR3 region has 16 residues. J lost 4 bases, V lost 1 base, and 8 bases had no gene match. The CDR3 nucleotides read TGTGCCAGCAGCCAAGGGAGCGGGAGAAGGGGAGAGACCCAGTACTTC. This gives the protein CASSQGSGRRGETQYF.

The rearrangement links TRBV7-9 to TRBJ1-1; D unclear. Per germline, CDR1 SEHNR and CDR2 FQNEAQ (reference sequence). The CDR3 contains 13 residues. Trimming pared 5 bases from V and 5 bases from J, leaving 12 bases between. CDR3 residues: CASSEFGETEAFF. CDR3 nucleotides: TGTGCCAGCAGCGAATTTGGAGAGACTGAAGCTTTCTTT.

The rearrangement uses TRBV4-3 and TRBJ1-1; D might be TRBD1 (5 bases). V was clipped by 0 bases and J by 4 bases, with 21 bases between them. Germline V gene sequence: CDR1 LGHNA, CDR2 YSLEER. This CDR3 comprises 18 residues. CDR3 DNA sequence: TGCGCCAGCAGCCAAGATAGTGAGGGCAGGGTTCGAGGCACTGAAGCTTTCTTT. Amino acid sequence: CASSQDSEGRVRGTEAFF.

The V call is TRBV19, the J call TRBJ2-3, with 9 bases identical to TRBD1. With V trimmed by 10 bases and J by 0 bases, 2 bases remained unmatched. Germline V gene lookup returns CDR1 LNHDA and CDR2 SQIVND (reference sequence). CDR3 length equals 13 residues. The CDR3 is CATDRGSTDTQYF. The CDR3 coding sequence is TGTGCCACAGACAGGGGGAGCACAGATACGCAGTATTTT.

V usage is TRBV30 and J usage is TRBJ1-6; D may be TRBD1 (6 bases). This CDR3 region has 15 residues. Trimming cost V 0 bases and J 8 bases, with 14 bases left between them. The germline gives CDR1 GTSNPN, CDR2 SVGIG (reference sequence). Here the CDR3 DNA reads TGTGCCTGGAGTGTACTGGCGGGGGGCGATTCACCCCTCCACTTT. Protein: CAWSVLAGGDSPLHF.

The J gene is TRBJ1-2, the V gene TRBV3-1 (or the pseudogene TRBV3-2); maybe TRBD1 (6 bases). This CDR3 comprises 14 residues. Germline lookup yields CDR1 LGHDT and CDR2 YNNKEL (reference sequence). V lost 2 bases, J lost 5 bases, and 12 bases lay in between. The CDR3 loop is CASSQPKGGYGYTF. The CDR3 bases are TGTGCCAGCAGCCAACCTAAGGGGGGTTATGGCTACACCTTC.

The rearrangement uses TRBV19 and TRBJ1-2, with a tentative D call TRBD1 (5 bases). This CDR3 is built from 12 residues. In germline, CDR1 is LNHDA, CDR2 SQIVND (reference sequence). V was clipped by 8 bases and J by 6 bases, with 13 bases between them. The CDR3 protein is CASEGQYDGYTF. CDR3 nucleotides: TGTGCCAGTGAGGGGCAGTACGATGGCTACACCTTC.

V is TRBV5-1 and J is TRBJ1-2; D is uncertain. The germline V gene encodes CDR1 SGHRS and CDR2 YFSETQ. Between the trimmed V and J ends, which lost 1 base and 0 bases, there was a span of 4 bases. The CDR3 extends over 13 amino acids. CDR3 sequence reads: CASSLSANYGYTF. As DNA, the CDR3 is TGCGCCAGCAGCTTGTCTGCTAACTATGGCTACACCTTC.

V usage is TRBV28 and J usage is TRBJ1-6; no clear D. Germline values: CDR1 MDHEN, CDR2 SYDVKM. The V gene lost 11 bases and the J gene lost 6 bases, with 20 bases spanning the gap. This CDR3 has 15 amino acids. The CDR3 reads CAACPPPKGNSPLHF. CDR3 DNA sequence: TGTGCCGCCTGTCCCCCCCCCAAAGGTAATTCACCCCTCCACTTT.

The V gene is TRBV21-1, the J gene TRBJ2-2. TRBV21-1 is deemed a pseudogene. The CDR3 runs to 15 residues. The CDR3 DNA is TGTGCCAGCAGCAAAATAGGGCCGAGCACCGGGGAGCTGTTTTTT. Protein sequence: CASSKIGPSTGELFF.

V usage is TRBV7-8 and J usage is TRBJ2-7; D not certain. Per germline, CDR1 SGHVS and CDR2 FQNEAQ. This CDR3 comprises 12 residues. Trimming shortened V by 4 bases and J by 9 bases, and 13 bases separated the two germline ends. This chain's CDR3 is CASSSQLDGQYF. For the CDR3, the DNA is TGTGCCAGCAGCTCCCAATTGGATGGGCAGTACTTC. The entire variable domain, with the rest obtained from reference TRBV7-8 and TRBJ2-7, is as follows: GAGVSQSPRYKVAKRGQDVALRCDPISGHVSLFWYQQALGQGPEFLTYFQNEAQLDKSGLPSDRFFAERPEGSVSTLKIQRTQQEDSAVYLCASSSQLDGQYFGPGTRLTVT.

The rearrangement links TRBV7-7 to TRBJ2-2, with 10 nucleotides matching TRBD1. Germline CDR1 and CDR2: SSHAT and FNYEAQ (reference sequence). V was pared by 5 bases and J by 4 bases, with 7 bases of the junction left unmatched. The CDR3 extends over 16 amino acids. CDR3 DNA sequence: TGTGCCAGCAGCCGGGGGACAGGGGTTCGCACCGGGGAGCTGTTTTTT. This sequence encodes CASSRGTGVRTGELFF.

The CDR3 sequence: CASSDSSVYQPQHF. The CDR3 DNA is TGTGCCAGCAGTGACAGCTCTGTCTATCAGCCCCAGCATTTT. The chain joins TRBV2 to TRBJ1-5; no clear D. This CDR3 is built from 14 residues. V was pared by 3 bases and J by 5 bases, with 11 bases between. Germline loops: CDR1 SNHLY, CDR2 FYNNEI.

CDR3 sequence (DNA): TGTGCCAGCAGCTTAGGGGCAGGCATGAGCTCCTACGAGCAGTACTTC. It yields the protein CASSLGAGMSSYEQYF. V gene TRBV7-9 combines with J gene TRBJ2-7, with D unresolved. The V gene lost 1 base and the J gene lost 0 bases, with 13 bases spanning the gap. The CDR3 sequence is 16 residues long. CDR1 is SEHNR and CDR2 is FQNEAQ in the germline V gene (reference sequence).

The genes are TRBV7-2 and TRBJ1-1, with 7 bases that match TRBD1. CDR3 size: 14 residues. Germline CDR1 and CDR2: SGHTA and FQGNSA. J was trimmed by 0 bases and V by 4 bases; bases with no gene match: 2. The CDR3 region has the DNA TGTGCCAGCAGCTCGGGACAGTTGAACACTGAAGCTTTCTTT. This sequence encodes CASSSGQLNTEAFF.

This chain joins TRBV5-1 and TRBJ1-4, with 10 bases lining up with TRBD1. From germline, CDR1 is SGHRS and CDR2 YFSETQ. This CDR3 contains 15 residues. V shed 7 bases, J shed 8 bases, and the junction held 11 bases outside the gene matches. The CDR3 DNA follows: TGCGCCAGCGGATTAAAGGGGACAGGGGTAGAAAAACTGTTTTTT. This gives the protein CASGLKGTGVEKLFF.

The chain recombines TRBV9 with TRBJ1-1; D is possibly TRBD1 (6 bases). Deletions cut 4 bases from V and 4 bases from J, with 11 bases between. Germline CDR1 is SGDLS and CDR2 is YYNGEE. CDR3 size: 13 residues. The CDR3: CASSSTGRTEAFF. The CDR3 DNA is TGTGCCAGCAGCTCCACAGGGCGCACTGAAGCTTTCTTT.

The genes are TRBV9 and TRBJ2-3; D gene uncertain. The germline V gene encodes CDR1 SGDLS and CDR2 YYNGEE. Trimming stripped 5 bases from V and 2 bases from J, with 3 bases between. CDR3 length: 11 residues. CDR3 DNA sequence: TGTGCCAGCAGTGACACAGATACGCAGTATTTT. Its protein product is CASSDTDTQYF.

As DNA, the CDR3 is TGTGCCAGCAGCCCTGGGGCCTTCACAGATACGCAGTATTTT. This encodes CASSPGAFTDTQYF. This chain links TRBV11-3 with TRBJ2-3; perhaps TRBD1 as D (5 bases). This CDR3 is built from 14 residues. V was clipped by 5 bases and J by 2 bases, with 11 bases between them. Germline CDR1 is SGHNT and CDR2 is YENEEA.

J is TRBJ1-2 and V is TRBV6-5; 9 nucleotides align to TRBD1. The CDR3 length is 15 residues. Germline-derived CDR1 and CDR2 are MNHEY and SVGAGI. V gave up 7 bases and J gave up 3 bases; unmatched junction bases: 9. The CDR3 DNA sequence: TGTGCCAGCACTAGACCCCGGACAGGGGACTATGGCTACACCTTC. Protein: CASTRPRTGDYGYTF.

The V call is TRBV11-3, the J call TRBJ2-1; 11 bases line up with TRBD2. The CDR3 runs to 16 residues. CDR1 and CDR2 from the germline V gene are SGHNT and YENEEA. The J segment lost 6 bases and the V segment lost 3 bases, leaving 7 bases of the junction unmatched. The CDR3 loop reads CASSFYSGRAGNEQFF. Here the CDR3 DNA reads TGTGCCAGCAGCTTCTATAGCGGGAGGGCCGGCAATGAGCAGTTCTTC. The complete variable domain, with remaining parts taken from reference TRBV11-3 and TRBJ2-1, reads EAGVVQSPRYKIIEKKQPVAFWCNPISGHNTLYWYLQNLGQGPELLIRYENEEAVDDSQLPKDRFSAERLKGVDSTLKIQPAELGDSAVYLCASSFYSGRAGNEQFFGPGTRLTVL.

This clone was recorded once. J is TRBJ1-2 and V is TRBV11-3; D unclear. The ends were cut back, 5 bases at V and 2 bases at J, with 12 bases in the middle. The CDR3 runs to 14 residues. CDR1 and CDR2 (germline): SGHNT, YENEEA. The CDR3 is CASSPRGANYGYTF. CDR3 sequence (DNA): TGTGCCAGCAGCCCTCGAGGAGCAAACTATGGCTACACCTTC. Full variable domain (missing parts from reference TRBV11-3 and TRBJ1-2): EAGVVQSPRYKIIEKKQPVAFWCNPISGHNTLYWYLQNLGQGPELLIRYENEEAVDDSQLPKDRFSAERLKGVDSTLKIQPAELGDSAVYLCASSPRGANYGYTFGSGTRLTVV.

This clone was found a few times. This chain connects TRBV2 to TRBJ2-1, with D uncertain. The germline gives CDR1 SNHLY, CDR2 FYNNEI. V was shortened by 10 bases and J by 7 bases, with 17 bases between the two germline ends. The CDR3 has 13 residues. CDR3 bases: TGTGCCATGCTAGAGTGGGCGAGAAATGAGCAGTTCTTC. It yields the protein CAMLEWARNEQFF.

The rearrangement uses TRBV18 and TRBJ1-1, with 10 bases that match TRBD1. The CDR3 consists of 18 residues. CDR1 is KGHSH and CDR2 is LQKENI in the germline V gene. The trim removed 4 bases at V and 4 bases at J, leaving 15 bases unmatched. The chain's CDR3 is CASSQQGTGEFLVTEAFF. CDR3 in DNA: TGTGCCAGCTCACAGCAAGGGACAGGGGAATTCCTGGTCACTGAAGCTTTCTTT.

J is TRBJ2-7 and V is TRBV11-3, with 9 bases that match TRBD1. V lost 5 bases to trimming and J lost 7 bases; unmatched junction nucleotides: 9. CDR3 size: 14 residues. Germline V gene sequence: CDR1 SGHNT, CDR2 YENEEA. CDR3 in amino acids: CASSPYRGQREQYF. CDR3 nucleotide sequence: TGTGCCAGCAGCCCCTACAGGGGGCAACGGGAGCAGTACTTC.

This clone was found once. The rearrangement uses TRBV6-5 and TRBJ1-4; D remains unclear. The germline CDR1 and CDR2 sequences are MNHEY and SVGAGI. The ends were cut back, 6 bases at V and 8 bases at J, with 13 bases in the middle. The CDR3 is 13 residues long. The CDR3 region is CASRPEAFEKLFF. The CDR3 nucleotides read TGTGCCAGCAGACCTGAGGCGTTCGAAAAACTGTTTTTT.

The rearrangement uses TRBV5-1 and TRBJ1-2, with no clear D. Per the germline V gene, CDR1 is SGHRS and CDR2 is YFSETQ. This CDR3 is built from 16 residues. Trimming stripped 0 bases from V and 0 bases from J, with 12 bases between. CDR3 region: CASSLGSTTTNYGYTF. CDR3 coding DNA: TGCGCCAGCAGCTTGGGGTCCACAACAACTAACTATGGCTACACCTTC.

The count of this clone is one. The V gene is TRBV27, the J gene TRBJ1-2; tentatively, D is TRBD1 (5 bases). The length of the CDR3 is 14 residues. The V and J ends lost 3 bases and 3 bases respectively, with 11 bases between them. Germline lookup yields CDR1 MNHEY and CDR2 SMNVEV (reference sequence). The CDR3 is CASSFHGTDYGYTF. The CDR3 DNA sequence: TGTGCCAGCAGTTTCCACGGGACCGACTATGGCTACACCTTC.

This clone was seen only once. The chain uses TRBV3-1 (or the pseudogene TRBV3-2) and TRBJ2-7; TRBD2 aligns across 11 bases. Per germline, CDR1 LGHDT and CDR2 YNNKEL (reference sequence). The J segment lost 4 bases and the V segment lost 1 base, leaving 6 bases of the junction unmatched. CDR3 length: 16 amino acids. In nucleotides, the CDR3 is TGTGCCAGCAGCCAAGGTCCTAGCGGGGGGTTATACGAGCAGTACTTC. Encoded protein: CASSQGPSGGLYEQYF.